This T cell receptor beta chain was recorded in a study of blood T cell repertoires in COVID-19. The overall study: Acute and convalescent COVID-19 samples came from the United States, Italy and Spain. Nucleic acid was either cDNA or gDNA, and it came from T cells, B-cell-depleted T cells, or PBMCs.

In the original workflow: Scientists estimated how many nucleated cells there were by amplifying reference gene primers. Produced via immunoSEQ multiplex PCR; TCRdb's table is partial and in-frame only. V, J and clone size are those of that table, while D and trimming were read from the DNA. The data hold 35,000 to 55,000 clones, with more than 75% observed a single time. CDR3 length: 16 residues. V was clipped by 5 bases and J by 3 bases, with 19 bases between them. The V gene's germline CDR1 is SEHNR and CDR2 FQNEAQ (reference sequence). The V and J genes are TRBV7-9 and TRBJ2-5; weak D call: TRBD2 (7 bases). The source is a human donor in a cohort sampled during active COVID-19. The sequenced sample consisted of peripheral blood. The CDR3 region is CASSRALGAGEETQYF. CDR3 bases: TGTGCCAGCAGCCGCGCCTTGGGGGCGGGGGAAGAGACCCAGTACTTC.